The 28 T cell receptor beta chains in this list originate from one sample, sequenced in a study of control samples from healthy donors and cancer patients (dated by TCRdb to about 2020). The library came from the immunoSEQ multiplex PCR assay. The immuneACCESS repertoire file appears here via TCRdb, limited to in-frame rearrangements. These files lack a portion of the clones; in checked studies, under half of the deficit traces to unresolved V genes, and the cause of the others is not known. The sample data list under 65,000 clones, and 90% of these were observed just once. Together, the top ten hold 1% to 1.5% of the sample. Material: PBMCs. The origin of the receptors is a woman between 45 and 60 years old with colorectal cancer.

The chain couples TRBV7-3 to TRBJ2-2; the D gene is possibly TRBD2 (6 bases). This CDR3 has 18 amino acids. Germline V gives CDR1 SGHTA, CDR2 FQGTGA. Trimming left V 5 bases short and J 5 bases short, with 24 bases between. The CDR3 nucleotides are TGTGCCAGCAGCGTAGCCTCGTCTGACGGGAGACGGACCGGGGAGCTGTTTTTT. This translates into CASSVASSDGRRTGELFF.

This sequence joins TRBV30 and TRBJ1-3; D perhaps matches TRBD1 (6 bases). The CDR3 has 15 residues. Trimming left V 3 bases short and J 0 bases short, with 12 bases between. Germline V gene data show CDR1 as GTSNPN and CDR2 as SVGIG (reference sequence). CDR3 sequence reads: CAWSTQGPSGNTIYF. CDR3 DNA sequence: TGTGCCTGGAGCACACAGGGCCCCTCTGGAAACACCATATATTTT.

CDR3 region: CASAQGARGAFF. In DNA, the CDR3 is TGTGCCAGTGCCCAGGGGGCTCGGGGAGCTTTCTTT. The chain carries TRBV2 and TRBJ1-1; 8 bases align to TRBD1. Unmatched junction bases numbered 10, after V lost 9 bases and J lost 10 bases. The germline gives CDR1 SNHLY, CDR2 FYNNEI. This CDR3 has 12 amino acids.

CDR3 nucleotide sequence: TGTGCCAGCAGTAGGGGGCGGTCCGGGGAGCTGTTTTTT. It is translated as CASSRGRSGELFF. The J gene is TRBJ2-2, the V gene TRBV9, with 7 bases lining up with TRBD1. Germline CDR1 reads SGDLS; CDR2 reads YYNGEE. The CDR3 contains 13 residues. J gave up 6 bases and V 5 bases, and 4 bases lay outside the gene matches.

This chain links TRBV6-5 with TRBJ1-6, with D possibly TRBD1 on 5 matching bases. V lost 7 bases to trimming and J lost 6 bases, with 13 bases between them. Per the germline V gene, CDR1 is MNHEY and CDR2 is SVGAGI. The CDR3 contains 14 residues. For the CDR3, the DNA is TGTGCCAGCACGGGGGGTCCGGTTAATTCACCCCTCCACTTT. The encoded protein is CASTGGPVNSPLHF.

The chain uses TRBV5-1 and TRBJ2-4; D is uncertain. The CDR3 is 14 amino acids. Per germline, CDR1 SGHRS and CDR2 YFSETQ. Trimming removed 1 base at V and 8 bases at J, with 13 bases between. For the CDR3, the DNA is TGCGCCAGCAGCTTGATCCCGGCGTCGGACATTCAGTACTTC. It yields the protein CASSLIPASDIQYF. Full variable domain (missing parts from reference TRBV5-1 and TRBJ2-4): KAGVTQTPRYLIKTRGQQVTLSCSPISGHRSVSWYQQTPGQGLQFLFEYFSETQRNKGNFPGRFSGRQFSNSRSEMNVSTLELGDSALYLCASSLIPASDIQYFGAGTRLSVL.

This clone has more than one count but fewer than ten. The chain employs TRBV6-6 and TRBJ2-1; D remains ambiguous. This CDR3 has 13 residues. Germline V gene sequence: CDR1 MNHNY, CDR2 SVGAGI (reference sequence). V dropped 6 bases and J dropped 7 bases, with 13 bases sitting between them. Here the CDR3 reads CASSLGLPNEQFF. CDR3 DNA sequence: TGTGCCAGCAGCCTGGGTCTGCCGAATGAGCAGTTCTTC.

The V call is TRBV27, the J call TRBJ2-3, with 10 bases fitting TRBD2. The V gene end was trimmed by 0 bases and the J gene end by 6 bases; junction bases not matched to a gene: 6. Looked up from germline, CDR1 is MNHEY and CDR2 is SMNVEV (reference sequence). The CDR3 has 16 residues. This CDR3 is CASSLSLAGVGDTQYF. The CDR3 DNA is TGTGCCAGCAGTTTATCTCTAGCGGGAGTTGGGGATACGCAGTATTTT.

This chain uses TRBV30 with TRBJ2-7; TRBD2 matches 7 bases. The V gene's germline CDR1 is GTSNPN and CDR2 SVGIG (reference sequence). This CDR3 comprises 15 residues. V trimming: 2 bases; J trimming: 2 bases; junction bases outside the gene matches: 9. CDR3 in amino acids: CAWSFMGGSAYEQYF. The DNA for the CDR3 is TGTGCCTGGAGTTTTATGGGCGGGAGCGCCTACGAGCAGTACTTC.

The chain is built from TRBV19 and TRBJ2-2; TRBD2 might be the D (6 bases). Trimming took 6 bases from V and 5 from J, leaving 13 bases between them. This CDR3 comprises 14 residues. Looked up from germline, CDR1 is LNHDA and CDR2 is SQIVND (reference sequence). Here the CDR3 DNA reads TGTGCCAGTAGGTCGCGGGGAGAAACCGGGGAGCTGTTTTTT. Translating it yields CASRSRGETGELFF.

The J gene is TRBJ2-1, the V gene TRBV20-1, with D unclear. This CDR3 has 11 amino acids. Germline-derived CDR1 and CDR2 are DFQATT and SNEGSKA (reference sequence). V dropped 3 bases and J dropped 10 bases, with 10 bases sitting between them. CDR3: CSASPKKEQFF. CDR3 coding DNA: TGCAGTGCTAGCCCCAAAAAGGAGCAGTTCTTC.

The chain uses TRBV7-8 and TRBJ1-6; D remains ambiguous. CDR3 length: 15 amino acids. V shed 1 base and J shed 9 bases, with 13 bases lying between them. Germline V gives CDR1 SGHVS, CDR2 FQNEAQ. In DNA, the CDR3 is TGTGCCAGCAGCTTAGGGAGGGTAATTGGTTCACCCCTCCACTTT. It specifies CASSLGRVIGSPLHF.

The chain is built from TRBV4-1 and TRBJ1-3; maybe TRBD1 (5 bases). CDR1 MGHRA and CDR2 YSYEKL come from the germline V gene. V gave up 5 bases and J gave up 4 bases, with 9 bases separating them. CDR3 length equals 13 residues. DNA of the CDR3: TGCGCCAGCAGCAGGGGCGCCGGAAACACCATATATTTT. This codes for CASSRGAGNTIYF.

The chain joins TRBV7-3 to TRBJ2-3; possible D gene TRBD1, 6 bases. Trimming removed 1 base at V and 6 bases at J, with 14 bases between. CDR1 and CDR2 (germline): SGHTA, FQGTGA. This CDR3 is built from 15 residues. CDR3 loop: CASSLNVGAADTQYF. The CDR3 DNA is TGTGCCAGCAGCTTAAACGTGGGGGCGGCCGATACGCAGTATTTT.

The chain links TRBV2 to TRBJ1-1; perhaps TRBD1 as D (5 bases). The germline V and J ends were trimmed by 8 bases and 1 base, with 14 bases remaining between them. The CDR3 runs 14 residues. Per germline, CDR1 SNHLY and CDR2 FYNNEI. This CDR3 reads CASCSGHRNTEAFF. Here the CDR3 DNA reads TGTGCCAGCTGTTCGGGGCACCGGAACACTGAAGCTTTCTTT.

The chain joins TRBV28 to TRBJ2-2; TRBD2 matches at 10 bases. Trimming at V came to 2 bases and at J to 8 bases, leaving 11 bases not matched to a gene. Germline values: CDR1 MDHEN, CDR2 SYDVKM. The CDR3 extends over 17 amino acids. CDR3 loop: CASSLMELAGRKGELFF. Here the CDR3 DNA reads TGTGCCAGCAGTTTAATGGAACTAGCGGGAAGAAAAGGGGAGCTGTTTTTT.

V is TRBV29-1 and J is TRBJ1-1; D gene uncertain. The V gene's germline CDR1 is SQVTM and CDR2 ANQGSEA. This CDR3 has 12 amino acids. V shed 3 bases and J shed 1 base, with 6 bases lying between them. In nucleotides, the CDR3 is TGCAGCGTTGATCCCCGGAACACTGAAGCTTTCTTT. Translation: CSVDPRNTEAFF.

The chain links TRBV19 to TRBJ2-2, with 7 bases matching TRBD2. With V trimmed by 2 bases and J by 12 bases, 6 bases remained unmatched. Germline CDR1 reads LNHDA; CDR2 reads SQIVND (reference sequence). The CDR3 is 13 amino acids. CDR3 sequence (DNA): TGTGCCAGTAGTATACGGATGGGAGGGAAGCTGTTTTTT. Amino acids: CASSIRMGGKLFF. The whole variable domain, filled in from reference TRBV19 and TRBJ2-2, reads DGGITQSPKYLFRKEGQNVTLSCEQNLNHDAMYWYRQDPGQGLRLIYYSQIVNDFQKGDIAEGYSVSREKKESFPLTVTSAQKNPTAFYLCASSIRMGGKLFFGEGSRLTVL.

This clone appeared a single time. The chain couples TRBV7-9 to TRBJ1-5; D remains ambiguous. The V and J ends lost 3 bases and 6 bases respectively, with 9 bases between them. Germline V lookup: CDR1 SEHNR, CDR2 FQNEAQ (reference sequence). The CDR3 runs to 13 residues. CDR3 amino acids: CASSLEGGQPQHF. The DNA of the CDR3 is TGTGCCAGCAGCTTGGAGGGCGGTCAGCCCCAGCATTTT.

This chain uses TRBV18 with TRBJ2-1; possible D gene TRBD2, 6 bases. Trimming cost V 3 bases and J 8 bases, with 11 bases left between them. There are 13 residues in the CDR3. The germline CDR1 and CDR2 sequences are KGHSH and LQKENI. The CDR3 DNA is TGTGCCAGCTCACCCAGGGACTCCTATGAGCAGTTCTTC. Translation: CASSPRDSYEQFF.

The rearrangement links TRBV10-3 to TRBJ1-1, with a weak D call TRBD1 (5 bases). This CDR3 region has 14 residues. The germline V gene encodes CDR1 ENHRY and CDR2 SYGVKD. Deletions cut 8 bases from V and 4 bases from J, with 17 bases between. The CDR3 spells CAISAGTGSTEAFF. The DNA for the CDR3 is TGTGCCATCTCAGCAGGGACCGGTTCCACTGAAGCTTTCTTT.

This CDR3 reads CASSLSGGLLAGELFF. The CDR3 DNA sequence: TGTGCCAGCAGCTTATCTGGGGGACTCTTGGCCGGGGAGCTGTTTTTT. The rearrangement links TRBV7-3 to TRBJ2-2; a possible D gene is TRBD2 (6 bases). The V gene's germline CDR1 is SGHTA and CDR2 FQGTGA. This CDR3 comprises 16 residues. V was cut by 2 bases and J by 6 bases, with 16 bases left in between.

This chain's CDR3 is CASSQDREAEAFF. For the CDR3, the DNA is TGTGCCAGCAGCCAAGATCGAGAGGCTGAAGCTTTCTTT. The rearrangement links TRBV3-1 (or the pseudogene TRBV3-2) to TRBJ1-1; D is undetermined. CDR1 and CDR2 from the germline V gene are LGHDT and YNNKEL (reference sequence). CDR3 size: 13 residues. V gave up 0 bases and J gave up 6 bases, with 8 bases separating them.

A note on this clone: One end of the junction fails to match germline, which may point to a read error. The V and J genes are TRBV29-1 and TRBJ1-6; no reliable D call. The germline V gene encodes CDR1 SQVTM and CDR2 ANQGSEA. CDR3 length: 14 amino acids. The CDR3 spells CSVEETRSNSPLHF. The CDR3 coding sequence is TGCAGCGTCGAAGAGACGAGATCCAATTCACCCCTCCACTTT.

This chain links TRBV5-6 with TRBJ1-3; D gene ambiguous. CDR1 and CDR2 from the germline V gene are SGHDT and YYEEEE. The CDR3 covers 16 residues. V was clipped by 0 bases and J by 0 bases, with 10 bases between them. This chain's CDR3 is CASSLVENGSGNTIYF. The CDR3 nucleotides read TGTGCCAGCAGCTTGGTCGAGAACGGCTCTGGAAACACCATATATTTT.

V and J are TRBV6-5 and TRBJ1-1; D not certain. The CDR3 loop spans 14 amino acids. In germline, CDR1 is MNHEY, CDR2 SVGAGI. With 6 bases removed from V and 3 bases from J, the gap between germline ends came to 14 bases. The CDR3 protein is CASSRPGLHTEAFF. CDR3 coding DNA: TGTGCCAGCAGCCGTCCGGGTCTTCACACTGAAGCTTTCTTT.

The chain is built from TRBV5-1 and TRBJ2-2; D might be TRBD1 (6 bases). V was trimmed by 0 bases and J by 3 bases, leaving 6 bases between them. Germline V CDR1 and CDR2: SGHRS, YFSETQ. There are 14 residues in the CDR3. The CDR3 here is CASSLAGDTGELFF. CDR3 sequence (DNA): TGCGCCAGCAGCTTGGCAGGGGACACCGGGGAGCTGTTTTTT. The variable domain in full, with the rest retrieved from reference TRBV5-1 and TRBJ2-2, is KAGVTQTPRYLIKTRGQQVTLSCSPISGHRSVSWYQQTPGQGLQFLFEYFSETQRNKGNFPGRFSGRQFSNSRSEMNVSTLELGDSALYLCASSLAGDTGELFFGEGSRLTVL.

V and J are TRBV12-3 or TRBV12-4 and TRBJ1-1; D not resolved. The CDR3 spans 13 residues. Trimming took off 6 bases at V and 2 bases at J, with 10 bases between the two ends. The DNA of the CDR3 is TGTGCCAGCAGAGAAGGCCGAAACACTGAAGCTTTCTTT. This translates into CASREGRNTEAFF.